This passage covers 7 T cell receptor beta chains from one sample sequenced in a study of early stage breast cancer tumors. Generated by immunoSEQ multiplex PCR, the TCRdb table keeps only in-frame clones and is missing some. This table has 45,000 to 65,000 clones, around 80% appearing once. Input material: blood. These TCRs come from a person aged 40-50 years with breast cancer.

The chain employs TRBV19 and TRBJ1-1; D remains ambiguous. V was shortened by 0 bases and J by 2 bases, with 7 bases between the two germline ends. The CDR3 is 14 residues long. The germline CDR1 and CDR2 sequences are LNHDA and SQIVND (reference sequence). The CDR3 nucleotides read TGTGCCAGTAGTATAGAGGGAGTAAACACTGAAGCTTTCTTT. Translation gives CASSIEGVNTEAFF.

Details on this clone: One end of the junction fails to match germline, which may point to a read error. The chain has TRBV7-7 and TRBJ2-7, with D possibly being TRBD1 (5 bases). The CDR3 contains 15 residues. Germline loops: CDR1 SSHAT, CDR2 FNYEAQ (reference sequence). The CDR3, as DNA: TGTGCTAGCAGCTTATTTCTCGGGCAGGGCTACGAGCAGTACTTC. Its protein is CASSLFLGQGYEQYF. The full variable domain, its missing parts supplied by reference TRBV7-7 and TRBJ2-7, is GAGVSQSPRYKVTKRGQDVTLRCDPISSHATLYWYQQALGQGPEFLTYFNYEAQPDKSGLPSDRFSAERPEGSISTLTIQRTEQRDSAMYRCASSLFLGQGYEQYFGPGTRLTVT.

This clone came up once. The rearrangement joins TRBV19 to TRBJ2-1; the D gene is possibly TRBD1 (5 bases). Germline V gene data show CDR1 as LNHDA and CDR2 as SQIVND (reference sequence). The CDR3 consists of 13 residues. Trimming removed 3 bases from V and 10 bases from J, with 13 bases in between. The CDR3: CASSMGQIGEQFF. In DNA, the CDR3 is TGTGCCAGTAGTATGGGGCAGATAGGGGAGCAGTTCTTC.

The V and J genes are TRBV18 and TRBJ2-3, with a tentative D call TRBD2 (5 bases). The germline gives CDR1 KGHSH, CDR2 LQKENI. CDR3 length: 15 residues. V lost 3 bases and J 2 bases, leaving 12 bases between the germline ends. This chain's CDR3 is CASSPAQRHTDTQYF. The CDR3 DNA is TGTGCCAGCTCACCGGCACAGCGGCACACAGATACGCAGTATTTT. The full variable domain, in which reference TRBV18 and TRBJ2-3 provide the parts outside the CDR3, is NAGVMQNPRHLVRRRGQEARLRCSPMKGHSHVYWYRQLPEEGLKFMVYLQKENIIDESGMPKERFSAEFPKEGPSILRIQQVVRGDSAAYFCASSPAQRHTDTQYFGPGTRLTVL.

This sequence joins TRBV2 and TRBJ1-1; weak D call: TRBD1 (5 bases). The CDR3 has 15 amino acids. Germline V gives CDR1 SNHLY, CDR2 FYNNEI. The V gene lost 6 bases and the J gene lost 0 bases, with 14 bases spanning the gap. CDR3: CASRVDKAMNTEAFF. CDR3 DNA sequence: TGTGCCAGCAGAGTGGACAAGGCGATGAACACTGAAGCTTTCTTT.

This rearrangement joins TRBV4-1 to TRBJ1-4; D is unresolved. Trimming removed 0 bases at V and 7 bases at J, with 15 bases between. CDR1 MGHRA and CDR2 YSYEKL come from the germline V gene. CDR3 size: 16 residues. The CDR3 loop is CASSQDQGRTSEKLFF. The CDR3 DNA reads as TGCGCCAGCAGCCAAGATCAAGGGAGGACGAGTGAAAAACTGTTTTTT.

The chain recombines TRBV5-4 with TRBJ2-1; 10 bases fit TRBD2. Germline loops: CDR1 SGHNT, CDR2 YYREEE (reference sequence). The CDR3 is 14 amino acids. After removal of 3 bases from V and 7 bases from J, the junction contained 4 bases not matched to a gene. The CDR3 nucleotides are TGTGCCAGCAGCTCTCCTAGCGGGAGTAATGAGCAGTTCTTC. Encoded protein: CASSSPSGSNEQFF.